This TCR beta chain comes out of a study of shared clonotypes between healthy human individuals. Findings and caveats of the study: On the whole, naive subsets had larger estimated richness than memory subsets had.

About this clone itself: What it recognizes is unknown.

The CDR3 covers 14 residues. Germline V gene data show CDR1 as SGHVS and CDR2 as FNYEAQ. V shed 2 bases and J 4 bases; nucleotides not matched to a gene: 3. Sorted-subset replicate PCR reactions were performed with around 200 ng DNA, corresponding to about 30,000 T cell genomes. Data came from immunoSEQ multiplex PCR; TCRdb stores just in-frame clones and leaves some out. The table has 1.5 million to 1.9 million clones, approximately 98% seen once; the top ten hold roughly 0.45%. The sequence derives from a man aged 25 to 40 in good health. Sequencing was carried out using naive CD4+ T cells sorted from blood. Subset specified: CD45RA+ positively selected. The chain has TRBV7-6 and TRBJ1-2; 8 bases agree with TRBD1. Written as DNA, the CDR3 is TGTGCCAGCAGCTTAAAAGGGACAGGCTATGGCTACACCTTC. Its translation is CASSLKGTGYGYTF. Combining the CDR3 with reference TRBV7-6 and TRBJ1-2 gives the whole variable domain GAGVSQSPRYKVTKRGQDVALRCDPISGHVSLYWYRQALGQGPEFLTYFNYEAQQDKSGLPNDRFSAERPEGSISTLTIQRTEQRDSAMYRCASSLKGTGYGYTFGSGTRLTVV.